These 19 T cell receptor beta chains came from one sample sequenced in a study of vaccination and CD4 T cells after COVID-19. Antigen specificity for these receptors is unknown. The Oncomine TCR Beta short-read assay sequenced DNA from cultured CD4+ T cells. TCRdb fed the PCR reads into MiXCR, producing one record per CDR3 protein. The table shows 12,000 or so distinct CDR3 sequences, with roughly 50% occurring only once. Treatment specified: approximately 11-day PBMC culture with coronavirus spike peptide pools or control peptides (ViraFEST assay). The sample here was cultured CD4+ T cells from blood, taken after SARS-CoV-2 vaccination. All receptors come from a human donor with COVID-19.

This sequence joins TRBV20-1 and TRBJ2-7, with unresolved D. Looked up from germline, CDR1 is DFQATT and CDR2 is SNEGSKA (reference sequence). The CDR3 covers 14 residues. Deletions cut 3 bases from V and 7 bases from J, with 19 bases between. The CDR3 DNA follows: TGCAGTGCTAGGAACCGGGCCCCAGGCGCGGAGCAGTACTTC. Residues: CSARNRAPGAEQYF.

The V gene is TRBV4-1, the J gene TRBJ1-2, with D possibly matching TRBD1 (5 bases). The ends were cut back, 0 bases at V and 5 bases at J, with 13 bases in the middle. The CDR3 has 15 residues. CDR1 and CDR2 from the germline V gene are MGHRA and YSYEKL. The CDR3 sequence is CASSQEVEGYYGYTF. The CDR3 nucleotides read TGCGCCAGCAGCCAAGAAGTTGAGGGGTATTATGGCTACACCTTC.

V gene TRBV15 combines with J gene TRBJ1-2; D is undetermined. This CDR3 is built from 14 residues. Looked up from germline, CDR1 is LNHNV and CDR2 is YYDKDF (reference sequence). V shed 0 bases and J shed 2 bases, with 7 bases lying between them. The CDR3 DNA reads TGTGCCACCAGCAGAGATATCACCAACTATGGCTACACCTTC. It yields the protein CATSRDITNYGYTF.

This clonotype has more than one count but fewer than ten. The chain uses TRBV7-2 and TRBJ2-5; 8 nucleotides align to TRBD2. CDR1 is SGHTA and CDR2 is FQGNSA in the germline V gene. This CDR3 has 16 residues. V dropped 4 bases and J dropped 1; count of bases not matched to a gene: 8. CDR3 DNA: TGTGCCAGCAGCTCGATAGCGGGGCGATCCCAAGAGACCCAGTACTTC. Its translation is CASSSIAGRSQETQYF.

The V call is TRBV6-9, the J call TRBJ2-7; D is undetermined. In germline, CDR1 is MNHGY, CDR2 SVAAGI. The CDR3 is 14 amino acids. The V and J ends lost 4 bases and 0 bases respectively, with 10 bases between them. The CDR3, as DNA: TGTGCCAGCAGTTTCGAGAGGAGCTCCTACGAGCAGTACTTC. Its protein is CASSFERSSYEQYF.

The V call is TRBV5-5, the J call TRBJ2-7; D uncertain. CDR1 SGHKS and CDR2 YYEKEE come from the germline V gene (reference sequence). With 2 bases removed from V and 2 bases from J, the gap between germline ends came to 11 bases. CDR3 length equals 14 residues. The chain's CDR3 is CASSFRQVPYEQYF. DNA of the CDR3: TGTGCCAGCAGCTTCCGCCAGGTACCCTACGAGCAGTACTTC.

The genes are TRBV20-1 and TRBJ1-5, with 7 bases aligning to TRBD1. The J segment lost 0 bases and the V segment lost 5 bases, leaving 16 bases of the junction unmatched. The CDR3 runs 18 residues. CDR1 is DFQATT and CDR2 is SNEGSKA in the germline V gene (reference sequence). The DNA for the CDR3 is TGCAGTGCTGGAGGAACAGGGGATCGGGGTGGTAGCAATCAGCCCCAGCATTTT. It translates to CSAGGTGDRGGSNQPQHF.

This chain connects TRBV12-1 to TRBJ2-3; the table names TRBD2, a call not compared with the DNA. TRBV12-1 corresponds to a pseudogene. This CDR3 spans 17 amino acids. The CDR3 sequence is CASSRPTSGGITDTQYF. CDR3 bases: TGTGCCAGCAGCCGGCCGACTAGCGGGGGAATCACAGATACGCAGTATTTT.

This sequence joins TRBV19 and TRBJ2-3; 8 bases agree with TRBD1. Looked up from germline, CDR1 is LNHDA and CDR2 is SQIVND (reference sequence). CDR3 length equals 15 residues. With 2 bases clipped from V and 2 bases from J, the junction kept 3 bases outside the gene matches. CDR3 nucleotides: TGTGCCAGTAGTATACAGGGGGCACTCACAGATACGCAGTATTTT. This codes for CASSIQGALTDTQYF.

Only a few counts were recorded for this clonotype. V and J are TRBV7-3 and TRBJ1-1; 7 bases are shared with TRBD1. V lost 4 bases and J lost 4; bases outside the gene matches: 9. This CDR3 contains 15 residues. The V gene's germline CDR1 is SGHTA and CDR2 FQGTGA. This CDR3 reads CASSSNQGGGTEAFF. For the CDR3, the DNA is TGTGCCAGCAGCTCGAACCAGGGGGGTGGCACTGAAGCTTTCTTT.

Only a few counts were recorded for this clonotype. The CDR3 DNA sequence: TGTGCCAGCAGAGTACCGGGACTTATCACAGATACGCAGTATTTT. As protein: CASRVPGLITDTQYF. The chain uses TRBV7-2 and TRBJ2-3; maybe TRBD2 (6 bases). Germline CDR1 reads SGHTA; CDR2 reads FQGNSA. Trimming took 6 bases from V and 2 from J, leaving 15 bases between them. This CDR3 spans 15 amino acids.

By sample share, this clonotype is large (0.1 to 1%). The chain couples TRBV27 to TRBJ1-1; 7 nucleotides match TRBD1. Germline CDR1 reads MNHEY; CDR2 reads SMNVEV (reference sequence). The junction had 10 bases not matched to a gene; V was cut back by 5 bases and J by 1 base. This CDR3 spans 16 amino acids. The CDR3 nucleotides read TGTGCCAGCAGTCCCACAGGGGCGGGGAGGAACACTGAAGCTTTCTTT. This encodes CASSPTGAGRNTEAFF.

V and J are TRBV5-4 and TRBJ1-5; the match to TRBD1 covers 9 bases. The V gene end was trimmed by 4 bases and the J gene end by 4 bases; junction bases not matched to a gene: 6. Germline V lookup: CDR1 SGHNT, CDR2 YYREEE (reference sequence). CDR3 length equals 15 residues. The CDR3 reads CASSLGTGRNQPQHF. CDR3 in DNA: TGTGCCAGCAGCCTAGGGACAGGGAGAAATCAGCCCCAGCATTTT.

V is TRBV20-1 and J is TRBJ2-1; D might be TRBD1 or TRBD2, each matching 7 bases. Trimming shortened V by 0 bases and J by 7 bases, and 13 bases separated the two germline ends. The CDR3 is made up of 14 amino acids. Germline V gives CDR1 DFQATT, CDR2 SNEGSKA (reference sequence). The CDR3 DNA sequence: TGCAGTGCTAGAGATTCAGGGGGGGTTAATGAGCAGTTCTTC. This sequence encodes CSARDSGGVNEQFF.

The V call is TRBV20-1, the J call TRBJ1-5, with 8 nucleotides matching TRBD1. The germline gives CDR1 DFQATT, CDR2 SNEGSKA (reference sequence). V was clipped by 0 bases and J by 5 bases; unmatched bases: 3. CDR3 size: 14 residues. The CDR3: CSARDGTGDQPQHF. Written as DNA, the CDR3 is TGCAGTGCTAGAGATGGGACAGGCGATCAGCCCCAGCATTTT.

V gene TRBV7-2 combines with J gene TRBJ1-2; weak D call: TRBD1 (5 bases). V was pared by 4 bases and J by 1 base, with 7 bases between. The CDR3 sequence is 13 residues long. CDR1 and CDR2 (germline): SGHTA, FQGNSA. The CDR3 region has the DNA TGTGCCAGCAGCTCCAGGGATAACTATGGCTACACCTTC. This gives the protein CASSSRDNYGYTF.

This chain uses TRBV20-1 with TRBJ2-1; 8 bases are shared with TRBD2. The V segment lost 0 bases and the J segment 4 bases; nucleotides outside the gene matches: 5. The CDR3 covers 15 residues. The germline V gene has CDR1 DFQATT and CDR2 SNEGSKA (reference sequence). DNA of the CDR3: TGCAGTGCTAGAGATCCAACTAGCGGATACAATGAGCAGTTCTTC. Residues: CSARDPTSGYNEQFF.

The chain employs TRBV5-1 and TRBJ1-1; D may be TRBD1 (6 bases). The V gene's germline CDR1 is SGHRS and CDR2 YFSETQ. The CDR3 loop spans 11 amino acids. Deletions cut 5 bases from V and 10 bases from J, with 12 bases between. CDR3 amino acids: CASRGGWIAFF. The CDR3 coding sequence is TGCGCCAGCAGAGGGGGGTGGATAGCTTTCTTT. Using reference TRBV5-1 and TRBJ1-1 for the parts outside the CDR3, the full variable domain is KAGVTQTPRYLIKTRGQQVTLSCSPISGHRSVSWYQQTPGQGLQFLFEYFSETQRNKGNFPGRFSGRQFSNSRSEMNVSTLELGDSALYLCASRGGWIAFFGQGTRLTVV.

This clonotype was counted a few times. The J gene is TRBJ2-3, the V gene TRBV20-1; 11 bases are a match to TRBD1. Unmatched junction bases numbered 10, after V lost 5 bases and J lost 3 bases. Germline CDR1 and CDR2: DFQATT and SNEGSKA (reference sequence). CDR3 length: 16 residues. In DNA form, the CDR3 reads TGCAGTGCTTCCACGGACAGGGGGCTCAGAACAGATACGCAGTATTTT. Its translation is CSASTDRGLRTDTQYF.